Listed here are 21 T cell receptor beta chains from one sample, sequenced in a study of T cell responses to AZD1222 COVID-19 vaccine. The method was immunoSEQ multiplex PCR; TCRdb's version includes in-frame clones alone and lacks a portion of them. The sample lists fewer than 100,000 clones; 70% to 90% were seen once. Sequencing used peripheral blood, obtained on day 0 of AZD1222 vaccination. Receptor source: an adult in good health.

This chain links TRBV7-9 with TRBJ1-1, with TRBD1 matching over 7 bases. Trimming at V came to 4 bases and at J to 3 bases, leaving 5 bases not matched to a gene. This CDR3 is 14 amino acids long. In germline, CDR1 is SEHNR, CDR2 FQNEAQ (reference sequence). This CDR3 is CASSSTGWDTEAFF. The CDR3 DNA is TGTGCCAGCAGCTCGACAGGGTGGGACACTGAAGCTTTCTTT.

Written as DNA, the CDR3 is TGTGCCATCAGTGACGGGTTCTACGAGCAGTACTTC. Translating it yields CAISDGFYEQYF. This sequence joins TRBV10-3 and TRBJ2-7, with D uncertain. V gave up 3 bases and J gave up 3 bases, with 6 bases separating them. Looked up from germline, CDR1 is ENHRY and CDR2 is SYGVKD. The CDR3 contains 12 residues.

The chain employs TRBV14 and TRBJ1-1; 8 nucleotides line up with TRBD1. In germline, CDR1 is SGHDN, CDR2 FVKESK. This CDR3 spans 13 amino acids. With 4 bases clipped from V and 7 bases from J, the junction kept 5 bases outside the gene matches. CDR3 nucleotide sequence: TGTGCCAGCAGCCGAAACAGGGGGGGTGAAGCTTTCTTT. Translating it yields CASSRNRGGEAFF.

The chain couples TRBV11-2 to TRBJ2-5, with D unresolved. The CDR3 has 13 amino acids. Germline CDR1 is SGHAT and CDR2 is FQNNGV. V was shortened by 3 bases and J by 5 bases, with 10 bases between the two germline ends. The CDR3 nucleotides are TGTGCCAGCAGCTTCGTTCCCGGGGAGACCCAGTACTTC. It is translated as CASSFVPGETQYF.

The chain uses TRBV19 and TRBJ1-5; TRBD1 aligns across 11 bases. V lost 3 bases, J lost 4 bases, and 5 bases stayed unmatched. The germline V gene has CDR1 LNHDA and CDR2 SQIVND (reference sequence). This CDR3 is 16 amino acids long. The CDR3 DNA is TGTGCCAGTAGTATCCGTGGACAGGGGGCAAATCAGCCCCAGCATTTT. As protein: CASSIRGQGANQPQHF.

The chain joins TRBV7-9 to TRBJ2-5; D not certain. V was pared by 4 bases and J by 3 bases, with 12 bases between. Germline-derived CDR1 and CDR2 are SEHNR and FQNEAQ (reference sequence). The CDR3 has 14 amino acids. In DNA form, the CDR3 reads TGTGCCAGCAGCTCTACGACGGTGAAAGAGACCCAGTACTTC. Its translation is CASSSTTVKETQYF.

This clone was detected only once. The rearrangement uses TRBV12-3 or TRBV12-4 and TRBJ1-2; D possibly corresponds to TRBD1 (6 bases). This CDR3 is 11 amino acids long. Trimming pared 4 bases from V and 7 bases from J, leaving 7 bases between. In DNA, the CDR3 is TGTGCCAGCAGTTACAGGGTTGGCTACACCTTC. This codes for CASSYRVGYTF.

This clone appeared a single time. The chain recombines TRBV5-5 with TRBJ2-7, with D unclear. V was cut by 1 base and J by 3 bases, with 11 bases left in between. There are 14 residues in the CDR3. CDR1 is SGHKS and CDR2 is YYEKEE in the germline V gene (reference sequence). Written as DNA, the CDR3 is TGTGCCAGCAGCTTGATCACCGCTGGCTACGAGCAGTACTTC. It is translated as CASSLITAGYEQYF.

The chain links TRBV18 to TRBJ1-1; TRBD1 agrees at 9 bases. The ends lost 0 bases at V and 8 bases at J; junction bases unmatched: 1. The CDR3 runs to 13 residues. Germline lookup yields CDR1 KGHSH and CDR2 LQKENI. CDR3 sequence: CASSPPTGGEAFF. The CDR3 nucleotides are TGTGCCAGCTCACCACCGACAGGGGGAGAAGCTTTCTTT. Together with reference TRBV18 and TRBJ1-1, the CDR3 gives the full variable domain: NAGVMQNPRHLVRRRGQEARLRCSPMKGHSHVYWYRQLPEEGLKFMVYLQKENIIDESGMPKERFSAEFPKEGPSILRIQQVVRGDSAAYFCASSPPTGGEAFFGQGTRLTVV.

Here the CDR3 reads CASSPGGAGQEKLFF. In DNA form, the CDR3 reads TGTGCCAGCAGTCCAGGGGGCGCAGGCCAGGAAAAACTGTTTTTT. The chain carries TRBV28 and TRBJ1-4; 8 bases map to TRBD1. The CDR3 covers 15 residues. Germline lookup yields CDR1 MDHEN and CDR2 SYDVKM. V lost 5 bases to trimming and J lost 8 bases; unmatched junction nucleotides: 10.

The chain has TRBV15 and TRBJ2-1; D not certain. CDR1 and CDR2 from the germline V gene are LNHNV and YYDKDF (reference sequence). The V end was cut by 1 base, the J end by 9 bases, with 7 bases between. CDR3 length: 12 residues. CDR3 protein: CATSRGPGEQFF. The DNA of the CDR3 is TGTGCCACCAGCAGAGGCCCCGGTGAGCAGTTCTTC.

This clone occurred once. The chain is built from TRBV11-3 and TRBJ1-1; 8 nucleotides line up with TRBD1. CDR3 length: 14 residues. CDR1 and CDR2 from the germline V gene are SGHNT and YENEEA. V gave up 4 bases and J gave up 5 bases; unmatched junction bases: 6. Here the CDR3 reads CASSSGQGGTEAFF. The CDR3 nucleotides read TGTGCCAGCAGCTCCGGACAGGGAGGGACTGAAGCTTTCTTT.

This chain links TRBV7-2 with TRBJ1-2; 8 positions agree with TRBD1. Germline CDR1 and CDR2: SGHTA and FQGNSA. The CDR3 length is 13 residues. Trimming cost V 5 bases and J 9 bases; bases outside gene matches: 8. This CDR3 is CASSAGQGLRYTF. CDR3 DNA sequence: TGTGCCAGCAGCGCAGGACAGGGATTACGCTACACCTTC. Combining the CDR3 with reference TRBV7-2 and TRBJ1-2 gives the whole variable domain GAGVSQSPSNKVTEKGKDVELRCDPISGHTALYWYRQSLGQGLEFLIYFQGNSAPDKSGLPSDRFSAERTGGSVSTLTIQRTQQEDSAVYLCASSAGQGLRYTFGSGTRLTVV.

The chain recombines TRBV28 with TRBJ1-5; 7 nucleotides line up with TRBD1. Germline V lookup: CDR1 MDHEN, CDR2 SYDVKM. V lost 4 bases and J lost 6; bases outside the gene matches: 15. This CDR3 spans 17 amino acids. As DNA, the CDR3 is TGTGCCAGCAGTTCTCCGCTGGGCAGGGGGGTTAGTCAGCCCCAGCATTTT. Translating it yields CASSSPLGRGVSQPQHF. Supplemented by reference TRBV28 and TRBJ1-5, the full variable domain reads DVKVTQSSRYLVKRTGEKVFLECVQDMDHENMFWYRQDPGLGLRLIYFSYDVKMKEKGDIPEGYSVSREKKERFSLILESASTNQTSMYLCASSSPLGRGVSQPQHFGDGTRLSIL.

This clone was seen a few times. The chain uses TRBV7-9 and TRBJ1-1, with D tentatively TRBD1 (6 bases). The length of the CDR3 is 14 residues. Trimming cost V 5 bases and J 4 bases, with 14 bases left between them. Looked up from germline, CDR1 is SEHNR and CDR2 is FQNEAQ (reference sequence). The CDR3: CASSVGPRGTEAFF. DNA for the CDR3: TGTGCCAGCAGCGTTGGACCCAGGGGCACTGAAGCTTTCTTT.

A single count supports this clone. The chain employs TRBV5-1 and TRBJ2-1, with no clear D. The V gene lost 6 bases and the J gene lost 4 bases, with 32 bases spanning the gap. The CDR3 covers 20 residues. From germline, CDR1 is SGHRS and CDR2 YFSETQ. The CDR3 DNA sequence: TGCGCCAGCACCCCCCTCGGTACACAAAACGCGGAAAACATATACAATGAGCAGTTCTTC. It yields the protein CASTPLGTQNAENIYNEQFF.

The gene calls are TRBV6-5 and TRBJ2-7, with TRBD2 as a possible D gene (6 bases). This CDR3 region has 15 residues. Trimming removed 5 bases at V and 5 bases at J, with 19 bases between. CDR1 and CDR2 from the germline V gene are MNHEY and SVGAGI. CDR3 amino acids: CASSNPGLLGDEQYF. In DNA, the CDR3 is TGTGCCAGCAGTAATCCGGGACTTCTGGGCGACGAGCAGTACTTC.

The V gene is TRBV27, the J gene TRBJ1-6; D not resolved. Trimming removed 5 bases at V and 9 bases at J, with 11 bases between. Germline V lookup: CDR1 MNHEY, CDR2 SMNVEV (reference sequence). This CDR3 has 13 residues. The CDR3 DNA reads TGTGCCAGCAGTGGGTTTCTGGGTTCACCCCTCCACTTT. It yields the protein CASSGFLGSPLHF.

The chain recombines TRBV28 with TRBJ1-1; TRBD1 is a possible D gene (6 bases). This CDR3 contains 17 residues. V was clipped by 4 bases and J by 11 bases, with 29 bases between them. From germline, CDR1 is MDHEN and CDR2 SYDVKM. The CDR3 region is CASSSPSSPGAGRGAFF. The CDR3 DNA follows: TGTGCCAGCAGTTCACCCTCTAGCCCCGGGGCTGGGAGGGGGGCTTTCTTT.

This clone appeared once. The chain combines TRBV5-5 with TRBJ1-6; D may be TRBD1 (5 bases). The length of the CDR3 is 15 residues. The V end was cut by 5 bases, the J end by 5 bases, with 14 bases between. Germline CDR1 and CDR2: SGHKS and YYEKEE (reference sequence). The CDR3 DNA sequence: TGTGCCAGCAGACCCCCCGAGACAGATAATTCACCCCTCCACTTT. Translation: CASRPPETDNSPLHF.

This clone occurred once. Other DNA sequences in this specimen translate into the identical CDR3. This chain uses TRBV28 with TRBJ1-2; D is undetermined. The CDR3 has 12 residues. The germline V gene encodes CDR1 MDHEN and CDR2 SYDVKM. Trimming shortened V by 3 bases and J by 4 bases, and 6 bases separated the two germline ends. CDR3 DNA: TGTGCCAGCAGTTTGGCCGGCTATGGCTACACCTTC. It codes for CASSLAGYGYTF.